Listed here is a single T cell receptor beta chain. This sample is drawn from a study of T cell responses to AZD1222 COVID-19 vaccine. From germline, CDR1 is MGHDK and CDR2 SYGVNS. This CDR3 has 17 residues. The V gene end was trimmed by 3 bases and the J gene end by 1 base; junction bases not matched to a gene: 9. Assay used: immunoSEQ multiplex PCR; TCRdb lists only in-frame clones, some missing. The data contain 150,000 to 200,000 clones, around 93% of them seen just once; the ten biggest clones take up roughly 9.8%. The sequencing used peripheral blood, collected on day 0 of AZD1222 vaccination. The chain carries TRBV25-1 and TRBJ2-1; TRBD1 matches 7 bases. This TCR was sampled from an adult in good health. The CDR3 loop reads CASSDPRQGLSYNEQFF. The CDR3, as DNA: TGTGCCAGCAGTGATCCCCGACAGGGTTTATCCTACAATGAGCAGTTCTTC.